The rows below give T cell receptor beta chains drawn from one sample of a study of blood T cells in healthy people across ages. Using its own MiXCR run on the 5' RACE reads, TCRdb lists one record per CDR3 protein. Among 800,000 or so distinct CDR3 sequences, around 25% were seen once, and the ten largest hold around 3.6%. In addition, the sample was reused for a study of T cells of mothers and their children.

Sequencing was carried out using blood. The receptor source for this set is a boy aged 10-17 years in good health. CDR3s include the opening cysteine and the closing phenylalanine or tryptophan. The D gene is left open where the match is weak. A clone size is listed for some rows: how often the clone was seen (once, few, many), or a class if it is expanded.

clone_size: few
d_call: .
j_call: TRBJ1-5
v_call: TRBV10-3
cdr3_aa: CAISESSTYQPQHF
cdr3_nt: TGTGCCATCAGTGAGTCTAGTACGTATCAGCCCCAGCATTTT

clone_size: .
d_call: .
j_call: TRBJ2-1
v_call: TRBV20-1
cdr3_aa: CSATQGSKNNEQFF
cdr3_nt: TGCAGTGCTACGCAGGGGAGCAAAAACAATGAGCAGTTCTTC

clone_size: .
d_call: .
j_call: TRBJ2-7
v_call: TRBV4-1
cdr3_aa: CASSQDDNTESYEQYF
cdr3_nt: TGCGCCAGCAGCCAAGATGACAACACGGAATCCTACGAGCAGTACTTC

clone_size: .
d_call: .
j_call: TRBJ2-1
v_call: TRBV15
cdr3_aa: CATSRDRNNNEQFF
cdr3_nt: TGTGCCACCAGCAGGGACCGGAATAACAATGAGCAGTTCTTC

clone_size: .
d_call: TRBD1
j_call: TRBJ1-2
v_call: TRBV11-2
cdr3_aa: CASSFAGDRVIGYTF
cdr3_nt: TGTGCCAGCAGCTTCGCCGGGGACAGGGTGATCGGCTACACCTTC

clone_size: .
d_call: TRBD2
j_call: TRBJ2-3
v_call: TRBV7-8
cdr3_aa: CASSPHLSGRGPDTKYF
cdr3_nt: TGTGCCAGCAGCCCACACCTAAGCGGGAGGGGACCAGATACGAAGTATTTT

clone_size: .
d_call: .
j_call: TRBJ2-3
v_call: TRBV28
cdr3_aa: CASSSPPRVTSTDTQYF
cdr3_nt: TGTGCCAGCAGCTCCCCACCACGGGTCACTAGCACAGATACGCAGTATTTT

clone_size: .
d_call: .
j_call: TRBJ1-5
v_call: TRBV7-2
cdr3_aa: CASSLVKNQPQHF
cdr3_nt: TGTGCCAGCAGCTTAGTAAAAAATCAGCCCCAGCATTTT

clone_size: .
d_call: .
j_call: TRBJ2-5
v_call: TRBV20-1
cdr3_aa: CSARDGKGQLAQYF
cdr3_nt: TGCAGTGCTAGAGATGGGAAAGGGCAGCTCGCCCAGTACTTC

clone_size: few
d_call: .
j_call: TRBJ2-5
v_call: TRBV6-6
cdr3_aa: CASLSGAEETQYF
cdr3_nt: TGTGCCAGCCTCTCAGGGGCAGAAGAGACCCAGTACTTC

clone_size: few
d_call: TRBD2
j_call: TRBJ2-3
v_call: TRBV4-3
cdr3_aa: CASSQDSASGSGDTQYF
cdr3_nt: TGCGCCAGCAGCCAAGACTCTGCTAGCGGGAGTGGAGATACGCAGTATTTT

clone_size: few
d_call: TRBD2
j_call: TRBJ2-7
v_call: TRBV10-3
cdr3_aa: CAIMASGDYEQYF
cdr3_nt: TGTGCCATCATGGCTAGCGGGGACTACGAGCAGTACTTC

clone_size: .
d_call: .
j_call: TRBJ2-3
v_call: TRBV7-3
cdr3_aa: CASSIRNGDTQYF
cdr3_nt: TGTGCCAGCAGCATACGAAACGGGGATACGCAGTATTTT

clone_size: .
d_call: .
j_call: TRBJ2-2
v_call: TRBV5-5
cdr3_aa: CASSLYISGSNTGELFF
cdr3_nt: TGTGCCAGCAGCTTATATATTTCAGGGTCGAACACCGGGGAGCTGTTTTTT

clone_size: .
d_call: .
j_call: TRBJ2-7
v_call: TRBV28
cdr3_aa: CASSSLWTYEQYF
cdr3_nt: TGTGCCAGCAGTTCACTATGGACCTACGAGCAGTACTTC

clone_size: .
d_call: .
j_call: TRBJ1-2
v_call: TRBV29-1
cdr3_aa: CSVVIYGAHGYTF
cdr3_nt: TGCAGCGTTGTTATCTACGGGGCACATGGCTACACCTTC

clone_size: once
d_call: TRBD1
j_call: TRBJ1-2
v_call: TRBV20-1
cdr3_aa: CSAREGGVGYGYTF
cdr3_nt: TGCAGTGCTAGAGAAGGGGGCGTGGGATATGGCTACACCTTC

clone_size: few
d_call: .
j_call: TRBJ1-5
v_call: TRBV20-1
cdr3_aa: CSALGGNQPQHF
cdr3_nt: TGCAGTGCCTTGGGGGGCAATCAGCCCCAGCATTTT

clone_size: .
d_call: .
j_call: TRBJ2-7
v_call: TRBV20-1
cdr3_aa: CSARDAGDPYEQYF
cdr3_nt: TGCAGTGCTAGAGATGCAGGGGACCCCTACGAGCAGTACTTC

clone_size: .
d_call: .
j_call: TRBJ2-3
v_call: TRBV5-1
cdr3_aa: CASSLALEGADTQYF
cdr3_nt: TGCGCCAGCAGCTTGGCCCTAGAGGGGGCAGATACGCAGTATTTT

clone_size: .
d_call: TRBD2
j_call: TRBJ2-1
v_call: TRBV4-2
cdr3_aa: CASSQEINRLAGRNEQFF
cdr3_nt: TGTGCCAGCAGCCAAGAGATAAATAGACTAGCGGGCCGCAATGAGCAGTTCTTC

clone_size: .
d_call: TRBD1
j_call: TRBJ1-1
v_call: TRBV5-1
cdr3_aa: CASSFQGGRTEAFF
cdr3_nt: TGCGCCAGCAGCTTCCAGGGGGGTCGCACTGAAGCTTTCTTT

clone_size: few
d_call: TRBD2
j_call: TRBJ2-1
v_call: TRBV7-2
cdr3_aa: CASSSRTSGSGSSYNEQFF
cdr3_nt: TGTGCCAGCAGCTCCCGGACTAGCGGGAGTGGAAGCTCCTACAATGAGCAGTTCTTC

clone_size: .
d_call: TRBD1
j_call: TRBJ2-5
v_call: TRBV15
cdr3_aa: CATSRAGTGLEETQYF
cdr3_nt: TGTGCCACCAGCAGAGCTGGGACAGGCTTAGAAGAGACCCAGTACTTC

clone_size: few
d_call: TRBD2
j_call: TRBJ2-7
v_call: TRBV20-1
cdr3_aa: CSARTSGSVYEQYF
cdr3_nt: TGCAGTGCTAGGACTAGCGGGAGTGTCTACGAGCAGTACTTC

clone_size: .
d_call: .
j_call: TRBJ2-5
v_call: TRBV18
cdr3_aa: CASSPGEGTAETQYF
cdr3_nt: TGTGCCAGCTCACCGGGTGAAGGGACGGCGGAGACCCAGTACTTC

clone_size: .
d_call: TRBD2
j_call: TRBJ2-7
v_call: TRBV27
cdr3_aa: CASSSAGVGEQYF
cdr3_nt: TGTGCCAGCAGTTCCGCGGGGGTCGGGGAGCAGTACTTC

clone_size: few
d_call: TRBD1
j_call: TRBJ1-2
v_call: TRBV4-3
cdr3_aa: CANSSRTGVDGYTF
cdr3_nt: TGCGCCAACAGCTCACGGACAGGGGTGGATGGCTACACCTTC

clone_size: .
d_call: TRBD2
j_call: TRBJ2-3
v_call: TRBV29-1
cdr3_aa: CSTLAGGRTDTQYF
cdr3_nt: TGCAGCACCTTAGCGGGAGGCCGCACAGATACGCAGTATTTT

clone_size: few
d_call: .
j_call: TRBJ2-4
v_call: TRBV23-1
cdr3_aa: CASSLQTVAKNIQYF
cdr3_nt: TGCGCCAGCAGTCTACAGACGGTAGCCAAAAACATTCAGTACTTC

clone_size: .
d_call: TRBD1
j_call: TRBJ2-7
v_call: TRBV7-2
cdr3_aa: CASSLEGQGAMYEQYF
cdr3_nt: TGTGCCAGCAGCTTAGAGGGACAGGGGGCTATGTACGAGCAGTACTTC

clone_size: .
d_call: .
j_call: TRBJ2-1
v_call: TRBV30
cdr3_aa: CAWKPKGSYNEQFF
cdr3_nt: TGTGCCTGGAAGCCGAAGGGCTCCTACAATGAGCAGTTCTTC

clone_size: .
d_call: TRBD1
j_call: TRBJ2-1
v_call: TRBV19
cdr3_aa: CASSILGDSSYNEQFF
cdr3_nt: TGTGCCAGTAGTATTCTGGGGGACAGCTCCTACAATGAGCAGTTCTTC

clone_size: .
d_call: TRBD2
j_call: TRBJ2-2
v_call: TRBV7-9
cdr3_aa: CASSLAGTKNTGELFF
cdr3_nt: TGTGCCAGCAGCCTAGCGGGAACGAAGAACACCGGGGAGCTGTTTTTT

clone_size: .
d_call: .
j_call: TRBJ1-2
v_call: TRBV3-1
cdr3_aa: CASSQGKLYGYTF
cdr3_nt: TGTGCCAGCAGCCAAGGAAAGCTGTATGGCTACACCTTC

clone_size: .
d_call: TRBD2
j_call: TRBJ2-2
v_call: TRBV12-3/TRBV12-4
cdr3_aa: CASRTSDANTGELFF
cdr3_nt: TGTGCCAGCCGGACTAGCGACGCGAACACCGGGGAGCTGTTTTTT

clone_size: .
d_call: TRBD2
j_call: TRBJ2-3
v_call: TRBV7-3
cdr3_aa: CASSLTGGGPTDTQYF
cdr3_nt: TGTGCCAGCAGCTTAACAGGCGGGGGGCCCACAGATACGCAGTATTTT